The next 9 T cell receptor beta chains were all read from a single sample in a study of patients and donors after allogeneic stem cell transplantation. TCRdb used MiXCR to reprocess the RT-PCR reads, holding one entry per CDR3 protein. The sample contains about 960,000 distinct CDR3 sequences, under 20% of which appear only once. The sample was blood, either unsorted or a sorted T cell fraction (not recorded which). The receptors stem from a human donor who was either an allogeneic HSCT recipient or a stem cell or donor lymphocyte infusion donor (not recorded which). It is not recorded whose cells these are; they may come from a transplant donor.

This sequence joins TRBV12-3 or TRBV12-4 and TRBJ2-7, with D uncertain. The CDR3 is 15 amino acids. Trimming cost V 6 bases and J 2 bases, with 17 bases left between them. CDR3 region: CASRRHRVLTYEQYF. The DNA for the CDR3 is TGTGCCAGCAGACGCCACAGAGTTCTAACCTACGAGCAGTACTTC.

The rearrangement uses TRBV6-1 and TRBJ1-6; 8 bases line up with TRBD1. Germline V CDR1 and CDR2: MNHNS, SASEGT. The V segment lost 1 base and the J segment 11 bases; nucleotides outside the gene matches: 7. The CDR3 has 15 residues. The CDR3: CASSEGSGGKTPLHF. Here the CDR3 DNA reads TGTGCCAGCAGTGAAGGTTCAGGGGGCAAAACACCCCTCCACTTT.

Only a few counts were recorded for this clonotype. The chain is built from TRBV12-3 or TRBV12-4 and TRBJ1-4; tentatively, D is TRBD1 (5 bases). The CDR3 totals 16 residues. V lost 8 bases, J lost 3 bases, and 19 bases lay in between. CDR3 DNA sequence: TGTGCCAGCGGTACAGGTCAAGGGCAACCTAATGAAAAACTGTTTTTT. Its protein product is CASGTGQGQPNEKLFF.

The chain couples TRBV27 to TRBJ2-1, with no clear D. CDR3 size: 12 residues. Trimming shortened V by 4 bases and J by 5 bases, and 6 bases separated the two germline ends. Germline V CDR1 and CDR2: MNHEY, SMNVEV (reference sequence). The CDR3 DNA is TGTGCCAGCAGTTCCCACAACAATGAGCAGTTCTTC. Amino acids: CASSSHNNEQFF.

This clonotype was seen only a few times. This CDR3 reads CASSLRKGPGELFF. As DNA, the CDR3 is TGTGCCAGCAGCTTAAGGAAGGGCCCCGGGGAGCTGTTTTTT. This sequence joins TRBV7-2 and TRBJ2-2, with D unresolved. With 2 bases removed from V and 6 bases from J, the gap between germline ends came to 10 bases. This CDR3 has 14 amino acids. The germline V gene has CDR1 SGHTA and CDR2 FQGNSA.

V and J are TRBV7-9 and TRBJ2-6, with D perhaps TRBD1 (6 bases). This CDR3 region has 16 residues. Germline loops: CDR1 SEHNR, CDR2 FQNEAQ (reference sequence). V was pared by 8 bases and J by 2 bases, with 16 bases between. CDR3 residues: CASRTDRKAGANVLTF. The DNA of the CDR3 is TGTGCCAGCCGCACCGACAGGAAAGCTGGGGCCAACGTCCTGACTTTC.

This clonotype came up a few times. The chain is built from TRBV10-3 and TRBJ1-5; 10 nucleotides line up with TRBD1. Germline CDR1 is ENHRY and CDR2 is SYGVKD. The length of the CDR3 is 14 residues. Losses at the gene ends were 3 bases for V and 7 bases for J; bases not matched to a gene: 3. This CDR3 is CAISDGTGEQPQHF. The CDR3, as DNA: TGTGCCATCAGTGACGGGACAGGGGAACAGCCCCAGCATTTT.

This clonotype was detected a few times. CDR3 sequence (DNA): TGTGCCAGCAGCCCAGCGGGAGCGAAGCTCTACGAGCAGTACTTC. This codes for CASSPAGAKLYEQYF. The chain uses TRBV7-8 and TRBJ2-7; 8 positions match TRBD2. V dropped 5 bases and J dropped 3; count of bases not matched to a gene: 9. Germline V gene sequence: CDR1 SGHVS, CDR2 FQNEAQ. The CDR3 has 15 residues.

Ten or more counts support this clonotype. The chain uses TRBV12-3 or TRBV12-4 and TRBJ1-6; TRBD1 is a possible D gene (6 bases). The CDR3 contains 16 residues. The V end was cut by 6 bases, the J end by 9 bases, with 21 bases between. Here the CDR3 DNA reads TGTGCCAGCAGGGGGGCGGGCTCAATCGAGGGTTCACCCCTCCACTTT. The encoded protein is CASRGAGSIEGSPLHF.